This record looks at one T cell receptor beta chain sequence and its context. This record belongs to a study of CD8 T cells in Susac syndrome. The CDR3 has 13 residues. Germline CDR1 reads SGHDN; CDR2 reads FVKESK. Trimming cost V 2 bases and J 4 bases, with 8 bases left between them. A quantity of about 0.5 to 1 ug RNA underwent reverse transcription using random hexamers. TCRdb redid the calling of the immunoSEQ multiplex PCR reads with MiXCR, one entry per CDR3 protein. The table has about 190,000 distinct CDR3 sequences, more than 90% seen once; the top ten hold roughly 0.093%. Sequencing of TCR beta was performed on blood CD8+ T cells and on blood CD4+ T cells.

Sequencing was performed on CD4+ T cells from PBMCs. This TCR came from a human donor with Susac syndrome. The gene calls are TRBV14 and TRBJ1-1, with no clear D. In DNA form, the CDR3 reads TGTGCCAGCAGCCAAAAGGAGGGCACTGAAGCTTTCTTT. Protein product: CASSQKEGTEAFF.